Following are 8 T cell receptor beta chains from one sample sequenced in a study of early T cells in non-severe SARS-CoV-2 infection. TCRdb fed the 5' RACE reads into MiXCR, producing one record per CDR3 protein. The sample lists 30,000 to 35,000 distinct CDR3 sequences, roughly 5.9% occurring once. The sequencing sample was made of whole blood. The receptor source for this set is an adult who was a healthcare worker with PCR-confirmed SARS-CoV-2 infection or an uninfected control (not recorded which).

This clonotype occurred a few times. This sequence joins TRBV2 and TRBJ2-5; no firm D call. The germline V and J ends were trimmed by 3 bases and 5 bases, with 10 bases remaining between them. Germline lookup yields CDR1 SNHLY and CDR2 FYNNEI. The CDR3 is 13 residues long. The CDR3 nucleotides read TGTGCCAGCAGTGATAGGCGCGTCGAGACCCAGTACTTC. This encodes CASSDRRVETQYF. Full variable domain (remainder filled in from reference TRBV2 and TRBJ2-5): EPEVTQTPSHQVTQMGQEVILRCVPISNHLYFYWYRQILGQKVEFLVSFYNNEISEKSEIFDDQFSVERPDGSNFTLKIRSTKLEDSAMYFCASSDRRVETQYFGPGTRLLVL.

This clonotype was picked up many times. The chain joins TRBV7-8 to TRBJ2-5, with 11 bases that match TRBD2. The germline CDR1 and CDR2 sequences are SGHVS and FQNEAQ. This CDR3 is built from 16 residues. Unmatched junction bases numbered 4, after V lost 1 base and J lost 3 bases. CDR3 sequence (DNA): TGTGCCAGCAGCTTAGTCCCTAGCGGGAGGAAAGAGACCCAGTACTTC. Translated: CASSLVPSGRKETQYF.

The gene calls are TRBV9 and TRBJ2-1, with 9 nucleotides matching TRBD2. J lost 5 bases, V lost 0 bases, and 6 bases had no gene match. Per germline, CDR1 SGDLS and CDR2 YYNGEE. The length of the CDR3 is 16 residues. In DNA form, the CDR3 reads TGTGCCAGCAGCGTAGTAGCGACTAGCGGCAACAATGAGCAGTTCTTC. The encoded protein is CASSVVATSGNNEQFF.

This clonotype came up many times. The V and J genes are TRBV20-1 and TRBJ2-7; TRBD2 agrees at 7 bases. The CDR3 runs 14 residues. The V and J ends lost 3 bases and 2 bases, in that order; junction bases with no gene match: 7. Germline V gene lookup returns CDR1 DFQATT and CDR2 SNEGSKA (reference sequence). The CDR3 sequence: CSASGAGVPYEQYV. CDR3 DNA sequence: TGCAGTGCTAGTGGGGCGGGAGTACCCTACGAGCAGTACGTC.

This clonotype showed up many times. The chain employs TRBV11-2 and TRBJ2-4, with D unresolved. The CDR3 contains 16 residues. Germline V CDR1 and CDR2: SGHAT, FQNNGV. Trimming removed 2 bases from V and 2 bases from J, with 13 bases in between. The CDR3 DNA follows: TGTGCCAGCAGCTTAAGTAGATGGGATACCAAAAACATTCAGTACTTC. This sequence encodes CASSLSRWDTKNIQYF.

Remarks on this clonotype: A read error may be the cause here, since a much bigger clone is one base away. CDR3 region: CANSSRSTWTDTQYF. The DNA for the CDR3 is TGTGCCAACAGCTCTCGATCCACTTGGACAGATACGCAGTATTTT. This chain joins TRBV7-8 and TRBJ2-3, with D hard to call. Germline CDR1 reads SGHVS; CDR2 reads FQNEAQ. The CDR3 sequence is 15 residues long.

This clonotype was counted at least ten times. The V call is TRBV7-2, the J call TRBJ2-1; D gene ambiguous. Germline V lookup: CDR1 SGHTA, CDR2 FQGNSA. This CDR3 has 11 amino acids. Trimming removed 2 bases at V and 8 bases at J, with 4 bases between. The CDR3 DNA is TGTGCCAGCAGCTTAAGGTATGAGCAGTTCTTC. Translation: CASSLRYEQFF.

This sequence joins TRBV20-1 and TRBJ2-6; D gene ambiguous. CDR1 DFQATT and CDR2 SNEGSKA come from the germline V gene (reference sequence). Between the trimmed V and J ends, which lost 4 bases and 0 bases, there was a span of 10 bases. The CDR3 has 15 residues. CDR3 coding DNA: TGCAGTGCTACTCCTCGTAACTCTGGGGCCAACGTCCTGACTTTC. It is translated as CSATPRNSGANVLTF.